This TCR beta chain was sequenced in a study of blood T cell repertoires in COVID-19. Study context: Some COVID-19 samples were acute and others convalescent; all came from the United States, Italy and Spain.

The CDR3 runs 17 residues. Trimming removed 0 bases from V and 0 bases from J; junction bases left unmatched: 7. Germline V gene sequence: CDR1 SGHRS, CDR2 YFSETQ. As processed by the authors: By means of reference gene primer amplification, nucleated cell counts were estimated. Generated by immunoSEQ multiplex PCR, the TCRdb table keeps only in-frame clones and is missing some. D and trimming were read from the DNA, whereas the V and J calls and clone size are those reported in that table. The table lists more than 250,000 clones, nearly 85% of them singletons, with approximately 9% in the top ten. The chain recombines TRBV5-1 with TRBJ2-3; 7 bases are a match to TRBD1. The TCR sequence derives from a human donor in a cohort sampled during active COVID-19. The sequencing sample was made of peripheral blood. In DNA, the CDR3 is TGCGCCAGCAGCTTGGCTCGTGGGACAGCTAGCACAGATACGCAGTATTTT. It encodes CASSLARGTASTDTQYF.